The TCR beta chain under discussion was sequenced for a study of T-cell memory formation after mild COVID-19. Across the whole study: TCR clusters were mostly donor specific.

This clonotype was seen a handful of times. Its antigen is unknown. Study results and caveats: The finding that pre-infection memory included some responding clones suggested that cross-reactive memory joined. Of the contracting clones, CD4+ ones lay mainly in CM and EM, and CD8+ ones in EMRA.

Amplification by 5'RACE using constant-segment primers produced TCR alpha and TCR beta cDNA libraries that carried sample barcodes and UMIs. One entry per CDR3 protein, called by TCRdb with MiXCR from the 5' RACE reads. Counted here are about 260,000 distinct CDR3 sequences, 7% to 10% occurring once; the ten biggest clones make up roughly 22%. The CDR3 spans 16 residues. Trimming cost V 0 bases and J 3 bases, with 13 bases left between them. From germline, CDR1 is LNHNV and CDR2 YYDKDF (reference sequence). Sequences were obtained from PBMCs or a T cell subset sorted from them (not recorded which). The gene calls are TRBV15 and TRBJ2-3; D is possibly TRBD2 (7 bases). The TCR originated in a man between 18 and 35 years old who had mild COVID-19 (a few samples of this study predate the infection). Cell type and time point are not known. CDR3 sequence reads: CATSRDWGGPTDTQYF. The CDR3 bases are TGTGCCACCAGCAGAGATTGGGGGGGGCCAACAGATACGCAGTATTTT.